The 20 T cell receptor beta chains below were found in one sample sequenced in a study of identical twins. Via MiXCR, TCRdb re-called the 5' RACE reads, giving one row per CDR3 protein. The sample includes more than 600,000 distinct CDR3 sequences, over 15% of them seen just once. These records were also assigned to another study, of T cells expressing NK-cell markers.

The sequenced material came from PBMCs. Source of these receptors: a woman aged 18-30 years in good health.

The chain is built from TRBV10-3 and TRBJ1-2; the D gene is possibly TRBD1 (6 bases). V was cut by 6 bases and J by 7 bases, with 15 bases left in between. Germline lookup yields CDR1 ENHRY and CDR2 SYGVKD. This CDR3 spans 13 amino acids. CDR3 protein: CAISPSTRGGYTF. The CDR3 DNA reads as TGTGCCATCAGCCCATCTACCAGGGGTGGCTACACCTTC.

The CDR3 DNA reads as TGTGCCAGCAGCCGCTACACACCGGGACTAGTTGGGCAGTTCTTC. Amino acids: CASSRYTPGLVGQFF. V and J are TRBV5-8 and TRBJ2-1; TRBD2 matches at 8 bases. Germline V gene sequence: CDR1 SGHTS, CDR2 YDEGEE. The CDR3 is 15 amino acids. The ends lost 4 bases at V and 12 bases at J; junction bases unmatched: 15.

The rearrangement joins TRBV7-9 to TRBJ2-6, with TRBD1 as a possible D gene (6 bases). CDR1 and CDR2 from the germline V gene are SEHNR and FQNEAQ (reference sequence). The CDR3 consists of 13 residues. CDR3 residues: CAPGDSGANVLTF. Written as DNA, the CDR3 is TGTGCGCCAGGGGATTCTGGGGCCAACGTCCTGACTTTC.

This clonotype was counted many times. This chain uses TRBV12-3 or TRBV12-4 with TRBJ2-7; D gene ambiguous. V lost 6 bases to trimming and J lost 2 bases, with 8 bases between them. The CDR3 extends over 12 amino acids. The CDR3 sequence: CASRLGTYEQYF. CDR3 bases: TGTGCCAGCAGACTCGGTACCTACGAGCAGTACTTC.

This clonotype was observed many times. The chain carries TRBV12-3 or TRBV12-4 and TRBJ2-2; D unresolved. V was pared by 6 bases and J by 3 bases, with 11 bases between. The CDR3 runs 14 residues. The CDR3 protein is CASRDWRDTGELFF. The CDR3 DNA follows: TGTGCCAGCAGAGACTGGAGAGACACCGGGGAGCTGTTTTTT.

This clonotype came up many times. The V and J genes are TRBV3-1 and TRBJ2-1; 10 nucleotides agree with TRBD2. J was trimmed by 2 bases and V by 1 base; bases with no gene match: 2. This CDR3 contains 16 residues. In germline, CDR1 is LGHDT, CDR2 YNNKEL (reference sequence). The CDR3: CASSQGTSGTYNEQFF. For the CDR3, the DNA is TGTGCCAGCAGCCAAGGGACTAGCGGAACCTACAATGAGCAGTTCTTC.

In this sample, this clonotype turned up many times. V and J are TRBV11-2 and TRBJ2-7, with 7 bases identical to TRBD2. The V gene end was trimmed by 5 bases and the J gene end by 4 bases; junction bases not matched to a gene: 8. The CDR3 covers 14 residues. The germline CDR1 and CDR2 sequences are SGHAT and FQNNGV. The chain's CDR3 is CASSPPGLFYEQYF. The CDR3 DNA follows: TGTGCCAGCAGCCCCCCGGGACTATTTTACGAGCAGTACTTC.

The gene calls are TRBV5-5 and TRBJ2-2; the D call may be TRBD1 or TRBD2 (5 bases each). Germline V CDR1 and CDR2: SGHKS, YYEKEE (reference sequence). This CDR3 is built from 14 residues. V lost 3 bases, J lost 7 bases, and 13 bases lay in between. In nucleotides, the CDR3 is TGTGCCAGCAGCTGGGGGTCCGGGGACGGGGAGCTGTTTTTT. The encoded protein is CASSWGSGDGELFF. Variable domain in full (rest from reference TRBV5-5 and TRBJ2-2): DAGVTQSPTHLIKTRGQQVTLRCSPISGHKSVSWYQQVLGQGPQFIFQYYEKEERGRGNFPDRFSARQFPNYSSELNVNALLLGDSALYLCASSWGSGDGELFFGEGSRLTVL.

This clonotype was observed a few times. This rearrangement joins TRBV20-1 to TRBJ2-3; D ambiguous. Germline CDR1 is DFQATT and CDR2 is SNEGSKA (reference sequence). The CDR3 sequence is 12 residues long. The V gene lost 6 bases and the J gene lost 7 bases, with 14 bases spanning the gap. The CDR3 region has the DNA TGCAGTGCGCTCCTGGTATGGAATACGCAGTATTTT. Protein: CSALLVWNTQYF.

The chain is built from TRBV7-2 and TRBJ1-3; 7 nucleotides align to TRBD1. Germline-derived CDR1 and CDR2 are SGHTA and FQGNSA. V shed 7 bases and J 0 bases; nucleotides not matched to a gene: 6. The CDR3 contains 15 residues. The CDR3 DNA is TGTGCCAGCACCACGACAGGGAGCTCTGGAAACACCATATATTTT. Protein product: CASTTTGSSGNTIYF.

The gene calls are TRBV5-1 and TRBJ2-1; TRBD1 aligns across 11 bases. Unmatched junction bases numbered 7, after V lost 6 bases and J lost 8 bases. This CDR3 has 14 amino acids. Germline V gene data show CDR1 as SGHRS and CDR2 as YFSETQ. The CDR3 region is CASNLGTGGHEQFF. Here the CDR3 DNA reads TGCGCCAGCAACCTCGGGACAGGGGGGCATGAGCAGTTCTTC.

This clonotype was found a few times. The V gene is TRBV7-2, the J gene TRBJ2-7, with D perhaps TRBD1 (6 bases). Trimming took off 8 bases at V and 6 bases at J, with 14 bases between the two ends. Germline CDR1 is SGHTA and CDR2 is FQGNSA. The CDR3 spans 12 residues. DNA of the CDR3: TGTGCCAGCCAGGGGATTAGGGTCGAGCAGTACTTC. Its translation is CASQGIRVEQYF.

This clonotype was counted many times. The chain carries TRBV2 and TRBJ2-7, with 7 bases matching TRBD2. The CDR3 has 14 residues. J was trimmed by 4 bases and V by 3 bases; bases with no gene match: 6. CDR1 is SNHLY and CDR2 is FYNNEI in the germline V gene. The CDR3: CASSDQGGGYEQYF. CDR3 sequence (DNA): TGTGCCAGCAGTGACCAAGGCGGGGGTTACGAGCAGTACTTC.

The J gene is TRBJ2-7, the V gene TRBV20-1; 11 bases line up with TRBD2. The V gene's germline CDR1 is DFQATT and CDR2 SNEGSKA (reference sequence). The J segment lost 1 base and the V segment lost 6 bases, leaving 8 bases of the junction unmatched. The length of the CDR3 is 15 residues. This CDR3 is CSAFLRLAGSYEQYF. The DNA for the CDR3 is TGCAGTGCCTTCCTCCGACTAGCGGGATCCTACGAGCAGTACTTC.

This chain links TRBV11-2 with TRBJ2-1, with TRBD2 identical over 10 bases. The junction had 11 bases not matched to a gene; V was cut back by 6 bases and J by 6 bases. Germline V gene sequence: CDR1 SGHAT, CDR2 FQNNGV. The CDR3 extends over 16 amino acids. In DNA form, the CDR3 reads TGTGCCAGCAGTTATACCCTAGCGGGAGAGGGCAATGAGCAGTTCTTC. This gives the protein CASSYTLAGEGNEQFF.

This clonotype was counted once. The chain joins TRBV30 to TRBJ2-7; TRBD2 is a possible D gene (6 bases). The V end was cut by 1 base, the J end by 0 bases, with 13 bases between. Germline CDR1 and CDR2: GTSNPN and SVGIG (reference sequence). This CDR3 comprises 15 residues. Here the CDR3 reads CAWSGGRESSYEQYF. The DNA for the CDR3 is TGTGCCTGGAGTGGAGGACGGGAGAGCTCCTACGAGCAGTACTTC.

This sequence joins TRBV10-2 and TRBJ1-1; D unclear. Trimming left V 6 bases short and J 11 bases short, with 13 bases between. The CDR3 spans 11 residues. Germline V CDR1 and CDR2: WSHSY, SAAADI. The CDR3 nucleotides are TGCGCCAGCAGCCCCGGACCCGGGGCTTTCTTT. Translated, it gives CASSPGPGAFF.

The sample holds many counts of this clonotype. The genes are TRBV7-9 and TRBJ2-5; D is unresolved. The V end lost 1 base, the J end lost 2 bases, and 5 bases lay between the germline ends. This CDR3 contains 13 residues. From germline, CDR1 is SEHNR and CDR2 FQNEAQ (reference sequence). The DNA for the CDR3 is TGTGCCAGCAGCTTAGTCCCACAAGAGACCCAGTACTTC. Protein sequence: CASSLVPQETQYF.

The rearrangement joins TRBV18 to TRBJ1-2; D call uncertain. Germline CDR1 and CDR2: KGHSH and LQKENI. The V and J ends lost 6 bases and 4 bases respectively, with 21 bases between them. The CDR3 covers 16 residues. CDR3 bases: TGTGCCAGCTCCCCCATTTGGCAGCCGAGACTCTATGGCTACACCTTC. This translates into CASSPIWQPRLYGYTF.

The chain joins TRBV20-1 to TRBJ2-1; D may match TRBD1 or TRBD2 (6 bases each). This CDR3 has 15 residues. The germline gives CDR1 DFQATT, CDR2 SNEGSKA (reference sequence). Trimming removed 6 bases at V and 4 bases at J, with 19 bases between. The CDR3 protein is CSALRGPPEYNEQFF. CDR3 in DNA: TGCAGTGCCCTCCGGGGGCCCCCAGAATACAATGAGCAGTTCTTC.